This is a list of T cell receptor beta chains from one sample in a study of technical replicates of blood from a handful of donors. The repertoire was sequenced with immunoSEQ multiplex PCR; TCRdb's copy has only in-frame clones and lacks some. The sample consists of around 16,000 clones, roughly 88% of them appearing once. Sequences were obtained from PBMCs. The receptor source for this set is a human donor in good health. The CDR3 runs from the conserved cysteine through the conserved F or W. Fields, in order: D gene, clone size, J gene, V gene, CDR3 DNA, CDR3 protein. A D gene is named only where the DNA matches it firmly. Expanded clones are given a class, and other clones once, few, many or no size at all.

d_call: -; clone_size: -; j_call: TRBJ2-5; v_call: TRBV7-8; cdr3_nt: TGTGCCAGCAGCTTAGGGGCAACGTACCAAGAGACCCAGTACTTC; cdr3_aa: CASSLGATYQETQYF
d_call: TRBD1; clone_size: once; j_call: TRBJ2-7; v_call: TRBV27; cdr3_nt: TGTGCCAGCAGTTTCCGGACAGGAGCCTACGAGCAGTACTTC; cdr3_aa: CASSFRTGAYEQYF
d_call: TRBD2; clone_size: -; j_call: TRBJ2-2; v_call: TRBV7-3; cdr3_nt: TGTGCCAGCAGCTTAACGTCAGCGGGGTCGAACACCGGGGAGCTGTTTTTT; cdr3_aa: CASSLTSAGSNTGELFF
d_call: -; clone_size: few; j_call: TRBJ2-7; v_call: TRBV5-1; cdr3_nt: TGCGCCAGCAGTGCCCAACCTACCTACGAGCAGTACTTC; cdr3_aa: CASSAQPTYEQYF
d_call: -; clone_size: -; j_call: TRBJ1-1; v_call: TRBV10-3; cdr3_nt: TGTGCCATCAGTGGCAGGGAGGAAACTGAAGCTTTCTTT; cdr3_aa: CAISGREETEAFF
d_call: TRBD1; clone_size: -; j_call: TRBJ1-1; v_call: TRBV11-2; cdr3_nt: TGTGCCAGCAGCTTATGGGTGGGACAGGCAGCTTTCTTT; cdr3_aa: CASSLWVGQAAFF
d_call: -; clone_size: -; j_call: TRBJ2-1; v_call: TRBV6-5; cdr3_nt: TGTGCCAGCAGTTACCGGCGGGATGGGTTTCGGGAGCAGTTCTTC; cdr3_aa: CASSYRRDGFREQFF
d_call: TRBD1; clone_size: -; j_call: TRBJ2-5; v_call: TRBV9; cdr3_nt: TGTGCCAGCAGCGGTAGGGGGCGCAGGCAAGAGACCCAGTACTTC; cdr3_aa: CASSGRGRRQETQYF
d_call: -; clone_size: -; j_call: TRBJ2-7; v_call: TRBV11-2; cdr3_nt: TGTGCCAGCAGCTTAGGTCGTCAGACCTACGAGCAGTACTTC; cdr3_aa: CASSLGRQTYEQYF
d_call: TRBD2; clone_size: -; j_call: TRBJ2-1; v_call: TRBV6-4; cdr3_nt: TGTGCCAGCAGTGGGAACCCTAGCGGGAGCTTCAATGAGCAGTTCTTC; cdr3_aa: CASSGNPSGSFNEQFF
d_call: TRBD2; clone_size: -; j_call: TRBJ2-1; v_call: TRBV2; cdr3_nt: TGTGCCAGCAAACATCCTAGCGGGAGTAGGTCCTACAATGAGCAGTTCTTC; cdr3_aa: CASKHPSGSRSYNEQFF
d_call: -; clone_size: -; j_call: TRBJ1-3; v_call: TRBV6-5; cdr3_nt: TGTGCCAGCAGTTACTCCGGCAGGGGTGGAAACACCATATATTTT; cdr3_aa: CASSYSGRGGNTIYF
d_call: TRBD1; clone_size: -; j_call: TRBJ1-1; v_call: TRBV2; cdr3_nt: TGTGCCAGCAGTCCTCTTGGGACAGGGTGGGCGGCTTTCTTT; cdr3_aa: CASSPLGTGWAAFF
d_call: -; clone_size: -; j_call: TRBJ2-3; v_call: TRBV5-1; cdr3_nt: TGCGCCAGCAGCTTGGGCTCTAGTTCAACAGATACGCAGTATTTT; cdr3_aa: CASSLGSSSTDTQYF
d_call: -; clone_size: -; j_call: TRBJ1-1; v_call: TRBV7-8; cdr3_nt: TGTGCCAGCAGCTTAGTGGAGGGCGGGGGCACTGAAGCTTTCTTT; cdr3_aa: CASSLVEGGGTEAFF
d_call: -; clone_size: -; j_call: TRBJ1-4; v_call: TRBV25-1; cdr3_nt: TGTGCCAGCAGTCCTTGGGAGGGTACTAATGAAAAACTGTTTTTT; cdr3_aa: CASSPWEGTNEKLFF
d_call: -; clone_size: -; j_call: TRBJ2-1; v_call: TRBV19; cdr3_nt: TGTGCCAGTAGGGAGGGGGACTACCTTGCCGGTGAGCAGTTCTTC; cdr3_aa: CASREGDYLAGEQFF
d_call: TRBD1; clone_size: -; j_call: TRBJ2-7; v_call: TRBV11-2; cdr3_nt: TGTGCCAGCAGCTTGGACAGGGACTACGAGCAGTACTTC; cdr3_aa: CASSLDRDYEQYF
d_call: TRBD1; clone_size: -; j_call: TRBJ1-1; v_call: TRBV6-1; cdr3_nt: TGTGCCAGCAGTGAGACAGGGGGCTACACTGAAGCTTTCTTT; cdr3_aa: CASSETGGYTEAFF
d_call: -; clone_size: few; j_call: TRBJ1-5; v_call: TRBV29-1; cdr3_nt: TGCAGCGTTGGACAGACTCTCAATCAGCCCCAGCATTTT; cdr3_aa: CSVGQTLNQPQHF
d_call: TRBD1; clone_size: once; j_call: TRBJ2-5; v_call: TRBV11-2; cdr3_nt: TGTGCCAGCAGCTTAGGGACAGGGAGTCGACAAGAGACCCAGTACTTC; cdr3_aa: CASSLGTGSRQETQYF
d_call: -; clone_size: -; j_call: TRBJ1-2; v_call: TRBV4-1; cdr3_nt: TGCGCCAGCAGCCAAGATGGGGCCGCAGGAAACTATGGCTACACCTTC; cdr3_aa: CASSQDGAAGNYGYTF
d_call: TRBD1; clone_size: -; j_call: TRBJ2-1; v_call: TRBV5-1; cdr3_nt: TGCGCCAGCAGCCCGGGGACAGGGGGCTTTGCGGGAGATTCCTACAATGAGCAGTTCTTC; cdr3_aa: CASSPGTGGFAGDSYNEQFF
d_call: -; clone_size: -; j_call: TRBJ1-2; v_call: TRBV5-1; cdr3_nt: TGCGCCAGCAGCCCAGGGGTCTATGGCTACACCTTC; cdr3_aa: CASSPGVYGYTF
d_call: TRBD1; clone_size: -; j_call: TRBJ2-1; v_call: TRBV7-2; cdr3_nt: TGTGCCAGCAGCTTGGGGACAGGGTGGAATGAGCAGTTCTTC; cdr3_aa: CASSLGTGWNEQFF
d_call: -; clone_size: -; j_call: TRBJ2-7; v_call: TRBV7-9; cdr3_nt: TGTGCCAGCAGCTTAGTGGGCACCTACGAGCAGTACTTC; cdr3_aa: CASSLVGTYEQYF
d_call: TRBD1; clone_size: few; j_call: TRBJ1-2; v_call: TRBV6-5; cdr3_nt: TGTGCCAGCAGTTACTTCAGGACAGGGGGCGGGTATGGCTACACCTTC; cdr3_aa: CASSYFRTGGGYGYTF
d_call: TRBD1; clone_size: few; j_call: TRBJ1-1; v_call: TRBV2; cdr3_nt: TGTGCCAGCAGTGATGGGCAGGGGGCCACTGAAGCTTTCTTT; cdr3_aa: CASSDGQGATEAFF
d_call: -; clone_size: -; j_call: TRBJ2-5; v_call: TRBV19; cdr3_nt: TGTGCCAGTAGTGGTAGGGGGAAATCGGGAGAGACCCAGTACTTC; cdr3_aa: CASSGRGKSGETQYF